The clone carrying this T cell receptor beta chain was recorded at least ten times. What it binds is not known. The record originates from a study of beta chain features in type 1 diabetes. Across the whole study: Examined across all samples were roughly 100 million sorted cells.

The CDR3 loop spans 15 amino acids. The germline gives CDR1 LNHDA, CDR2 SQIVND (reference sequence). Trimming shortened V by 6 bases and J by 3 bases, and 12 bases separated the two germline ends. Study results and limitations: People with Type 1 diabetes carried modestly yet significantly shorter TCRB CDR3s in all four CD4+ subsets. Any PCR bias toward short templates would affect both groups alike. VDJ junctions from type 1 diabetes patients carried fewer insertions and larger deletions.

Sequenced material consisted of expressed TCRB transcripts (all of the isolated RNA was reverse transcribed). Only in-frame clones appear in the TCRdb table, and some are missing; sequencing was by immunoSEQ multiplex PCR. The sample has over 700,000 clones; roughly 17% are singletons. This chain links TRBV19 with TRBJ2-6; TRBD1 might be the D (6 bases). This receptor was identified in a woman younger than 30 in good health. Material for sequencing was naive CD4+ T cells from blood. The CDR3 sequence: CASSSTGNGANVLTF. In DNA form, the CDR3 reads TGTGCCAGTAGCTCCACAGGGAATGGGGCCAACGTCCTGACTTTC.